The clone carrying this TCR beta chain was recorded a few times. Its antigen is unidentified. These data belong to a study of cytomegalovirus exposure and HLA in healthy donors. Study at large: Early on, a data release was issued that held 80 million or so unique TCRs from HLA-typed donors. The study's findings and limits: Altogether, 160 or so TCR beta chains were recorded as cytomegalovirus-associated. In a later analysis, HLA-associated TCR beta chains were more clonally expanded than equally common others. Prior analysis indicated that the majority of TCR beta V segments exhibited productivity approximately 90% or approximately 30% of the time.

The PCR contained 60 Vbeta and 13 Jbeta primers. The table came from immunoSEQ multiplex PCR; TCRdb's copy has only in-frame clones and leaves some out. The profile shows about 170,000 clones, approximately 88% of them singletons. Germline CDR1 reads ENHRY; CDR2 reads SYGVKD. Trimming cost V 1 base and J 2 bases, with 11 bases left between them. This CDR3 contains 15 residues. The receptor was derived from a boy between 2 and 10 years old in good health and CMV-seronegative. V and J are TRBV10-3 and TRBJ1-1; D might be TRBD1 (5 bases). Sequencing used PBMCs. CDR3 amino acids: CAISELGGQNTEAFF. The CDR3 DNA follows: TGTGCCATCAGTGAGTTGGGAGGACAAAACACTGAAGCTTTCTTT.